This TCR beta chain came from a study of CD8+ T cells in alopecia areata listed by TCRdb under 2018. About the full investigation: The treated patients, all with moderate-to-severe alopecia areata, were enrolled in an open-label pilot trial of oral tofacitinib given at 5 to 10 mg twice daily. Patients stayed on tofacitinib for 6 to 18 months and then had 6 months of follow-up off drug so that delayed response and recurrence could be assessed. In treated patients, disease severity was measured using the SALT score, which gives the percentage of scalp surface area affected. The study used high-throughput TCRbeta sequencing to examine T cell clonal expansion in alopecia areata, in both the C3H/HeJ mouse model and human patients. Scalp tissue and sorted CD4+ and CD8+ peripheral blood T cells from patchy and totalis/universalis alopecia areata patients and from healthy controls were covered by human TCRbeta sequencing. Biopsies were taken from tofacitinib-treated patients at baseline and at 4 and 24 weeks of treatment, and a later scalp biopsy was taken in several of the tofacitinib-treated patients. Scalp clonality was compared across normal scalp (n=4), patchy alopecia areata scalp (n=8), and alopecia totalis/universalis scalp (n=8). The RNA source kit depended on sample type: the PAXgene miRNA kit for fixed scalp, the miRNeasy kit for PBMCs, and the RNeasy kit for mouse skin. TCRbeta CDR3 regions were amplified by immunoSEQ multiplex PCR with 35 Vbeta forward and 13 Jbeta reverse primers. Findings and caveats that apply to the study as a whole: Scalp clonality and the number of expanded CD8+ clones among the top 100 scalp clones were significantly decreased by tofacitinib. Many expanded lesional clones were found to persist in scalp and blood during tofacitinib treatment, and relapse after treatment cessation may be partly explained by this persistence. Because the treated cohort was small and included a single nonresponder, larger studies are needed to assess links between baseline CD8+ expansion and response. Compared with mice, TCR sequences shared between patients were less clear, possibly partly because of HLA diversity across the patient population. Compared with normal scalp, lesional scalp, particularly in alopecia totalis/universalis, had higher clonality and more expanded CD8+ clones, which suggests antigenic drive. Scalp TCR repertoire analysis is complicated because resident alphabeta T cells in normal human skin are also sequenced, whereas mouse skin is dominated by gammadelta T cells.

Note on this clone: The clone's antigen remains unknown. It has no much larger one-base neighbor in the sample; base qualities were not kept.

Library construction relied on the immunoSEQ multiplex PCR assay. To provide template for TCR sequencing, every sample had RNA extracted and reverse transcribed into cDNA. First-strand cDNA was synthesized with SuperScript III using a 2:1 mix of oligo-dT and random hexamers. A synthetic immune receptor repertoire was used to measure amplification bias, and any remaining bias was corrected computationally. As for the authors' bioinformatics: Raw reads were preprocessed to remove errors, and CDR3 was defined according to IMGT conventions as the region from the conserved cysteine to phenylalanine. To get clonality, Shannon entropy was normalized by log2 of the number of productive unique TCRs and the result was subtracted from 1. Whether scalp clones were CD4 or CD8 was inferred by matching scalp TCRbeta sequences against CD4 and CD8 repertoires sorted from blood. TCRdb provides this immuneACCESS table in a form limited to in-frame rearrangements. Some clones are lacking; in checked studies, under half of them reflect an unresolved V gene, and why the rest are absent is not known. That table gives V, J and clone size, and the DNA gave D and trimming. For this sample there are 100,000 or so clones; 60% appear just once. The top ten constitute about a sixth of the sample.

This specimen's treatment or condition label, interpreted: oral pan-JAK inhibitor, 5-10 mg twice daily. Lesional scalp punch biopsies and peripheral blood were collected from alopecia areata patients. After PBMCs were isolated by density centrifugation and stained for CD3, CD4 and CD8, a FACSAria was used to sort CD4+ and CD8+ T cells. CDR3 length: 11 amino acids, cysteine to phenylalanine. Only CDR3 DNA remains: 33 bases, in frame from the first base. The junction carries 3 bases between V and J, which are trimmed by 2 bases and 3 bases respectively. The germline V gene provides CDR1 SGHDT and CDR2 YYEEEE.

The sequence was collected from a human donor with alopecia areata. The sequence links TRBV5-6 to TRBJ2-7, with an unclear D gene assignment. This sample comprised CD8+ T cells sorted from blood, obtained between weeks 55 and 65, from a patient treated with tofacitinib. The CDR3 region: CASSFDYEQYF. The DNA reads TGTGCCAGCAGCTTCGACTACGAGCAGTACTTC.